This T cell receptor (beta chain) was recovered during a study of monozygotic twins with inflammatory bowel disease. Study observations and caveats: Twins with IBD had fewer clonotypes in common with others than healthy twins, particularly during disease activity.

Worth noting for this clonotype: Its antigen is currently unknown.

Every single donor had a roughly 2.5 ml blood sample drawn. Without any T cell sorting, total RNA was isolated from whole blood. The team made cDNA by running eight separate reactions for each sample. TCRdb reprocessed the 5' RACE reads and reports one entry per CDR3 protein, with no DNA. The listing contains over 130,000 distinct CDR3 sequences. This receptor was identified in a human donor with ulcerative colitis or Crohn's disease, or a healthy co-twin of an affected twin (not recorded which). Material: blood.

The CDR3 sequence is CATSDFQLGEQFF. J is TRBJ2-1 and V is TRBV24-1. Per germline, CDR1 KGHDR and CDR2 SFDVKD. The length of the CDR3 is 13 residues.